This entry lists 24 T cell receptor beta chains sequenced from one sample in a study of OX40 agonist ivuxolimab in advanced cancers. Profiled with immunoSEQ multiplex PCR; TCRdb holds only in-frame clones, not every one. The sample holds around 70,000 clones, 85% seen once. Sequenced here: CD4+ or CD8+ T cells sorted from blood, sampled in a trial of the OX40 agonist ivuxolimab. The origin of the receptors is an adult with an advanced solid tumor such as melanoma, head and neck, liver or kidney cancer.

This clone was observed a few times. Other DNA sequences in this specimen translate into the identical CDR3. J is TRBJ1-1 and V is TRBV5-1, with a tentative D call TRBD1 (5 bases). Looked up from germline, CDR1 is SGHRS and CDR2 is YFSETQ. V was clipped by 1 base and J by 1 base, with 8 bases between them. The CDR3 is 14 amino acids. CDR3 nucleotides: TGCGCCAGCAGCTTGTCGGGGGGGAACACTGAAGCTTTCTTT. Translated: CASSLSGGNTEAFF.

The rearrangement joins TRBV9 to TRBJ2-2; a possible D gene is TRBD2 (6 bases). This CDR3 spans 15 amino acids. Per the germline V gene, CDR1 is SGDLS and CDR2 is YYNGEE. V was clipped by 3 bases and J by 1 base, with 10 bases between them. In DNA, the CDR3 is TGTGCCAGCAGCGGAAGCGGGCTGAACACCGGGGAGCTGTTTTTT. Protein product: CASSGSGLNTGELFF.

The chain employs TRBV2 and TRBJ2-5; 10 nucleotides align to TRBD2. Germline trimming cut 8 bases from V and 5 bases from J; bases unmatched to any gene: 11. CDR1 is SNHLY, CDR2 FYNNEI, per germline. The CDR3 sequence is 15 residues long. CDR3 bases: TGTGCCAGCGGGATAGCGGGGGGCCACGGGGAGACCCAGTACTTC. The encoded protein is CASGIAGGHGETQYF.

The chain couples TRBV28 to TRBJ2-1; TRBD2 aligns across 11 bases. Trimming removed 6 bases from V and 7 bases from J; junction bases left unmatched: 8. There are 15 residues in the CDR3. CDR1 MDHEN and CDR2 SYDVKM come from the germline V gene. The DNA of the CDR3 is TGTGCCAGCAGAACTAGCGGGGGTGGCGGAAATGAGCAGTTCTTC. It translates to CASRTSGGGGNEQFF.

The chain recombines TRBV7-3 with TRBJ2-4, with D perhaps TRBD1 (6 bases). This CDR3 is 14 amino acids long. Germline assignment: CDR1 SGHTA and CDR2 FQGTGA. Trimming left V 2 bases short and J 7 bases short, with 12 bases between. CDR3 bases: TGTGCCAGCAGCTTAGACAGGACAAGGAACATTCAGTACTTC. Protein sequence: CASSLDRTRNIQYF.

This clone has more than one count but fewer than ten. This chain uses TRBV10-1 with TRBJ1-2; 7 nucleotides align to TRBD1. The CDR3 loop spans 15 amino acids. Trimming took 3 bases from V and 5 from J; bases not matched to a gene: 9. Germline CDR1 WNHNN, CDR2 SYGVQD (reference sequence). The CDR3: CASSDQRRDSYGYTF. CDR3 nucleotides: TGCGCCAGCAGTGACCAAAGGCGGGACAGTTATGGCTACACCTTC.

This chain links TRBV28 with TRBJ1-6; 8 bases line up with TRBD1. This CDR3 has 14 amino acids. In germline, CDR1 is MDHEN, CDR2 SYDVKM. V shed 6 bases and J 9 bases; nucleotides not matched to a gene: 7. The CDR3 coding sequence is TGTGCCAGCAGGTCAACAGGGGGAGGTTCACCCCTCCACTTT. Translation gives CASRSTGGGSPLHF.

The chain employs TRBV28 and TRBJ2-2; D might be TRBD1 (5 bases). V was pared by 6 bases and J by 6 bases, with 20 bases between. In germline, CDR1 is MDHEN, CDR2 SYDVKM. The CDR3 is 16 amino acids. CDR3 loop: CASSDLGQGYAGELFF. CDR3 DNA sequence: TGTGCCAGCAGCGATCTAGGCCAGGGATATGCCGGGGAGCTGTTTTTT.

V usage is TRBV6-5 and J usage is TRBJ2-7; D is unresolved. There are 12 residues in the CDR3. V lost 2 bases, J lost 5 bases, and 7 bases lay in between. Germline V lookup: CDR1 MNHEY, CDR2 SVGAGI. CDR3 loop: CASSYKGNEQYV. The CDR3, as DNA: TGTGCCAGCAGTTACAAGGGAAACGAGCAGTACGTC.

As concerns this clone: This sample also contains other DNA sequences that code for the same CDR3. The gene calls are TRBV5-6 and TRBJ2-4; perhaps TRBD2 as D (5 bases). V was pared by 4 bases and J by 1 base, with 9 bases between. The CDR3 contains 14 residues. The germline V gene has CDR1 SGHDT and CDR2 YYEEEE. CDR3 DNA sequence: TGTGCCAGCAGCCCCCCGGGGGCCAAAAACATTCAGTACTTC. Translating it yields CASSPPGAKNIQYF.

This chain joins TRBV15 and TRBJ2-1; perhaps TRBD1 as D (5 bases). This CDR3 spans 14 amino acids. The germline V gene encodes CDR1 LNHNV and CDR2 YYDKDF (reference sequence). The V end was cut by 2 bases, the J end by 8 bases, with 13 bases between. CDR3 DNA: TGTGCCACCAGCAGATCCCTTGGGGCTTATGAGCAGTTCTTC. Protein product: CATSRSLGAYEQFF.

This chain joins TRBV5-4 and TRBJ2-7; D call uncertain. Germline-derived CDR1 and CDR2 are SGHNT and YYREEE (reference sequence). Trimming shortened V by 1 base and J by 0 bases, and 11 bases separated the two germline ends. The CDR3 spans 15 residues. CDR3 amino acids: CASSLSIPVSYEQYV. DNA of the CDR3: TGTGCCAGCAGCTTGAGTATCCCCGTCTCCTACGAGCAGTACGTC.

This rearrangement joins TRBV5-4 to TRBJ2-7; TRBD2 might be the D (6 bases). Germline V gives CDR1 SGHNT, CDR2 YYREEE (reference sequence). With 4 bases removed from V and 6 bases from J, the gap between germline ends came to 14 bases. This CDR3 spans 13 amino acids. The CDR3 coding sequence is TGTGCCAGCAGCCAAGATAGGAGGGTCGAGCAGTACTTC. Encoded protein: CASSQDRRVEQYF.

This chain uses TRBV7-3 with TRBJ2-5; possible D gene TRBD2, 6 bases. Germline CDR1 SGHTA, CDR2 FQGTGA. V was cut by 4 bases and J by 5 bases, with 11 bases left in between. The CDR3 totals 13 residues. The CDR3 spells CASSSDRGETQYF. CDR3 in DNA: TGTGCCAGCAGCTCTGATCGGGGGGAGACCCAGTACTTC.

This clone has only one observation. The gene calls are TRBV27 and TRBJ2-1, with 8 nucleotides matching TRBD2. The CDR3 extends over 16 amino acids. Germline V gene sequence: CDR1 MNHEY, CDR2 SMNVEV (reference sequence). Trimming removed 5 bases from V and 5 bases from J; junction bases left unmatched: 11. CDR3 sequence (DNA): TGTGCCAGCAGTGTTTATCGGGGGGGGATCGACAATGAGCAGTTCTTC. Encoded protein: CASSVYRGGIDNEQFF.

The chain combines TRBV28 with TRBJ2-1; D is unclear. Germline CDR1 MDHEN, CDR2 SYDVKM. The CDR3 totals 16 residues. With 5 bases removed from V and 7 bases from J, the gap between germline ends came to 21 bases. CDR3 in amino acids: CASSLLRTFPWNEQFF. The CDR3 DNA reads TGTGCCAGCAGTCTTTTAAGGACCTTCCCTTGGAATGAGCAGTTCTTC.

The gene calls are TRBV25-1 and TRBJ2-7; maybe TRBD2 (7 bases). V lost 4 bases and J lost 7, with 20 bases in between. This CDR3 region has 15 residues. Germline CDR1 reads MGHDK; CDR2 reads SYGVNS. For the CDR3, the DNA is TGTGCCAGCAGTGGCCTCCCCTGGGGGGGCGGGGAGCAGTACTTC. It codes for CASSGLPWGGGEQYF.

The chain employs TRBV7-9 and TRBJ1-2; weak D call: TRBD1 (6 bases). V lost 5 bases, J lost 7 bases, and 23 bases lay in between. Germline CDR1 reads SEHNR; CDR2 reads FQNEAQ (reference sequence). The CDR3 is 16 residues long. The CDR3 nucleotides are TGTGCCAGCAGCCATCCTGAGGGTGCAGGGGATCCTGGCTACACCTTC. The encoded protein is CASSHPEGAGDPGYTF.

The chain employs TRBV7-2 and TRBJ2-5; 7 nucleotides line up with TRBD1. The V gene end was trimmed by 4 bases and the J gene end by 5 bases; junction bases not matched to a gene: 10. The CDR3 covers 15 residues. Germline V gives CDR1 SGHTA, CDR2 FQGNSA. The CDR3 DNA follows: TGTGCCAGCAGCTCACAGAGGGGGCCGTGGGAGACCCAGTACTTC. Residues: CASSSQRGPWETQYF.

This chain links TRBV19 with TRBJ1-2; TRBD1 aligns across 8 bases. With 4 bases clipped from V and 6 bases from J, the junction kept 7 bases outside the gene matches. The CDR3 sequence is 14 residues long. The germline V gene encodes CDR1 LNHDA and CDR2 SQIVND (reference sequence). DNA of the CDR3: TGTGCCAGTAGTAGAGGACAGGGCTTGGATGGCTACACCTTC. Its translation is CASSRGQGLDGYTF. The variable domain in full, completed from reference TRBV19 and TRBJ1-2, reads DGGITQSPKYLFRKEGQNVTLSCEQNLNHDAMYWYRQDPGQGLRLIYYSQIVNDFQKGDIAEGYSVSREKKESFPLTVTSAQKNPTAFYLCASSRGQGLDGYTFGSGTRLTVV.

V usage is TRBV5-1 and J usage is TRBJ1-2; weak D call: TRBD1 (6 bases). The CDR3 has 15 amino acids. V lost 5 bases, J lost 0 bases, and 14 bases lay in between. Germline CDR1 SGHRS, CDR2 YFSETQ. This CDR3 reads CASSQHRDSNYGYTF. As DNA, the CDR3 is TGCGCCAGCAGTCAACACAGGGATTCTAACTATGGCTACACCTTC.

This clone was found once. V is TRBV28 and J is TRBJ1-5, with TRBD1 identical over 7 bases. Germline-derived CDR1 and CDR2 are MDHEN and SYDVKM. This CDR3 is built from 15 residues. Trimming took 5 bases from V and 6 from J; bases not matched to a gene: 10. The CDR3 region is CASSPDRGRGQPQHF. CDR3 DNA: TGTGCCAGCAGTCCCGATAGGGGGCGAGGTCAGCCCCAGCATTTT.

The gene calls are TRBV5-6 and TRBJ2-7; D not resolved. The CDR3 loop spans 13 amino acids. Germline loops: CDR1 SGHDT, CDR2 YYEEEE. Trimming shortened V by 2 bases and J by 2 bases, and 8 bases separated the two germline ends. DNA of the CDR3: TGTGCCAGCAGCTTCCTTCAGGCCTACGAGCAGTACTTC. It is translated as CASSFLQAYEQYF.

This clone was recorded once. The chain couples TRBV4-3 to TRBJ2-1; a possible D gene is TRBD2 (5 bases). The ends were cut back, 0 bases at V and 3 bases at J, with 15 bases in the middle. Germline V gives CDR1 LGHNA, CDR2 YSLEER. This CDR3 contains 17 residues. CDR3 sequence: CASSQDPTGRGYNEQFF. The DNA of the CDR3 is TGCGCCAGCAGCCAAGATCCCACCGGCCGGGGCTACAATGAGCAGTTCTTC.